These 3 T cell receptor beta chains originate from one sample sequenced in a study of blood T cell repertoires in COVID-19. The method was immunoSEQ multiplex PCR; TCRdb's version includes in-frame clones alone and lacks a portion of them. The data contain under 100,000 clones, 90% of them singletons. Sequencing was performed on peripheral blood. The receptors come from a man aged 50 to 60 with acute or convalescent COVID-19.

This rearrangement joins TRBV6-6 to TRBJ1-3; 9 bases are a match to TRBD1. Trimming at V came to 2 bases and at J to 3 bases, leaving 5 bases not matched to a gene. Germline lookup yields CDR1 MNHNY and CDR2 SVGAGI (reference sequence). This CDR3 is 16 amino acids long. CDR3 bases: TGTGCCAGCAGTTACCTACAGGGGGCGCTTGGAAACACCATATATTTT. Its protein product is CASSYLQGALGNTIYF.

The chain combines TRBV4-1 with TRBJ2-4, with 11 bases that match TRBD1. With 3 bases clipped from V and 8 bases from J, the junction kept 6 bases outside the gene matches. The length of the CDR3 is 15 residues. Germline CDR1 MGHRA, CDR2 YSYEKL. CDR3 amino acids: CASSQTGQGADIQYF. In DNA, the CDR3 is TGCGCCAGCAGCCAGACTGGACAGGGGGCCGACATTCAGTACTTC.

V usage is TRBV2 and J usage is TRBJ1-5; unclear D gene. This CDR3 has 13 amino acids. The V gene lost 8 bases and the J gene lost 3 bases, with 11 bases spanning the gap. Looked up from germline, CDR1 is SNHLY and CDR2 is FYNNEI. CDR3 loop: CASLRDLNQPQHF. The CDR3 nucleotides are TGTGCCAGCTTACGGGATCTCAATCAGCCCCAGCATTTT.